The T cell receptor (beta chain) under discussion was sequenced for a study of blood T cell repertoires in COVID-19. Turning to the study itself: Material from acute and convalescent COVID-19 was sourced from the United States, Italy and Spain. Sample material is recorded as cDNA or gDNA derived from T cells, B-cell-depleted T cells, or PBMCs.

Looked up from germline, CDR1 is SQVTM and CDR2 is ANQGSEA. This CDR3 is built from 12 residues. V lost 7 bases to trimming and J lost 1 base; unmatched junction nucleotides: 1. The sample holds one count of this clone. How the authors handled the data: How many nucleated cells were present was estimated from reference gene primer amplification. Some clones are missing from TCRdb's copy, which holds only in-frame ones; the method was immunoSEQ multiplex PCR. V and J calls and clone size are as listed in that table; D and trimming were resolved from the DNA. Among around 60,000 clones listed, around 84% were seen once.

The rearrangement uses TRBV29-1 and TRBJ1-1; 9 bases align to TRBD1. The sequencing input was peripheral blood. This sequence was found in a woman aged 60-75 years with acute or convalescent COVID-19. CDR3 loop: CSEGQGNTEAFF. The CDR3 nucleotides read TGCAGCGAGGGACAGGGGAACACTGAAGCTTTCTTT.